The next 21 T cell receptor beta chains were all read from a single sample in a study of blood T cells in healthy people across ages. For the second PCR, which ran for roughly 7 to 11 cycles, a sample-barcoded 5' primer and a J-beta primer mix were used. TCRdb recomputed calls from the 5' RACE reads with MiXCR, one row per CDR3 protein. This table holds 1.5 million or so distinct CDR3 sequences, 42% found once. Sequenced: blood. These receptor sequences come from a young woman in good health.

The genes are TRBV11-2 and TRBJ2-4, with 9 bases aligning to TRBD2. TRBJ2-7 matches the DNA end more closely, so the J call is doubtful. CDR1 and CDR2 from the germline V gene are SGHAT and FQNNGV. There are 17 residues in the CDR3. The CDR3 spells CASSLGELAGWTYEQYF. DNA of the CDR3: TGTGCCAGCAGCTTAGGCGAGCTAGCGGGATGGACCTACGAGCAGTACTTC.

The chain combines TRBV20-1 with TRBJ2-7; D may be TRBD1 (6 bases). This CDR3 has 13 amino acids. V shed 6 bases and J shed 0 bases, with 12 bases lying between them. The germline V gene has CDR1 DFQATT and CDR2 SNEGSKA (reference sequence). The CDR3 sequence is CSAAQGSSYEQYF. The CDR3 DNA follows: TGCAGTGCCGCACAGGGAAGCTCCTACGAGCAGTACTTC.

The chain has TRBV3-1 and TRBJ1-5; possibly TRBD1 for D (6 bases). The CDR3 spans 15 residues. Trimming stripped 4 bases from V and 1 base from J, with 11 bases between. Germline values: CDR1 LGHDT, CDR2 YNNKEL (reference sequence). This CDR3 reads CASSPWGLSNQPQHF. The CDR3 region has the DNA TGTGCCAGCAGCCCCTGGGGGCTGAGCAATCAGCCCCAGCATTTT.

CDR3 DNA: TGTGCCAGCAGCCAAGTGCGGGGGGACTCCTACAATGAGCAGTTCTTC. Protein: CASSQVRGDSYNEQFF. The V call is TRBV4-2, the J call TRBJ2-1; 8 positions match TRBD2. V was clipped by 1 base and J by 0 bases; unmatched bases: 2. The CDR3 covers 16 residues. The germline V gene encodes CDR1 LGHNA and CDR2 YNFKEQ.

In its sample, this clonotype was seen once. The rearrangement uses TRBV2 and TRBJ2-3, with D maybe TRBD2 (6 bases). The CDR3 has 16 residues. Trimming left V 6 bases short and J 2 bases short, with 18 bases between. Per the germline V gene, CDR1 is SNHLY and CDR2 is FYNNEI. The CDR3 DNA is TGTGCCAGCAGGAACCGGGACTGGGAGATCACAGATACGCAGTATTTT. Its translation: CASRNRDWEITDTQYF.

This sequence joins TRBV12-3 or TRBV12-4 and TRBJ2-3, with TRBD1 identical over 9 bases. The CDR3 runs 15 residues. The junction had 7 bases not matched to a gene; V was cut back by 5 bases and J by 4 bases. The DNA for the CDR3 is TGTGCCAGCAGTGACGGACAGGGGAACGCAGATACGCAGTATTTT. Its protein product is CASSDGQGNADTQYF.

This clonotype occurred many times. This chain links TRBV7-2 with TRBJ2-7; possible D gene TRBD2, 5 bases. Trimming cost V 1 base and J 3 bases, with 7 bases left between them. Germline CDR1 reads SGHTA; CDR2 reads FQGNSA. This CDR3 has 13 residues. CDR3 nucleotides: TGTGCCAGCAGCTTAGTAGCGTTCTACGAGCAGTACTTC. It yields the protein CASSLVAFYEQYF. Based on the CDR3 plus reference TRBV7-2 and TRBJ2-7, the full variable domain is GAGVSQSPSNKVTEKGKDVELRCDPISGHTALYWYRQSLGQGLEFLIYFQGNSAPDKSGLPSDRFSAERTGGSVSTLTIQRTQQEDSAVYLCASSLVAFYEQYFGPGTRLTVT.

The chain recombines TRBV7-9 with TRBJ2-3; no definite D call. V was trimmed by 5 bases and J by 0 bases, leaving 12 bases between them. CDR3 length equals 15 residues. Germline CDR1 reads SEHNR; CDR2 reads FQNEAQ (reference sequence). CDR3 nucleotides: TGTGCCAGCAGCCCCCCCGCAGCTAGCACAGATACGCAGTATTTT. Protein: CASSPPAASTDTQYF.

This rearrangement joins TRBV7-9 to TRBJ2-1; D remains ambiguous. The germline CDR1 and CDR2 sequences are SEHNR and FQNEAQ (reference sequence). V dropped 10 bases and J dropped 8 bases, with 12 bases sitting between them. The CDR3 sequence is 11 residues long. The CDR3 protein is CATPASDEQFF. CDR3 coding DNA: TGTGCCACCCCGGCCTCCGATGAGCAGTTCTTC.

The chain carries TRBV28 and TRBJ2-3; D ambiguous. The CDR3 is 13 residues long. Germline assignment: CDR1 MDHEN and CDR2 SYDVKM. CDR3 amino acids: CATAPFSTDTQYF. The CDR3 nucleotides are TGTGCTACTGCTCCCTTTTCCACAGATACGCAGTATTTT.

There are a few counts of this clonotype. This sequence joins TRBV6-5 and TRBJ2-7, with 7 nucleotides matching TRBD2. The CDR3 is 16 amino acids. V lost 2 bases, J lost 2 bases, and 9 bases stayed unmatched. Germline values: CDR1 MNHEY, CDR2 SVGAGI. The CDR3 spells CASSYGERLAPYEQYF. The CDR3 region has the DNA TGTGCCAGCAGTTACGGAGAGAGACTAGCACCCTACGAGCAGTACTTC.

This chain links TRBV7-2 with TRBJ2-2; tentatively, D is TRBD1 or TRBD2 (5 bases each). Trimming removed 5 bases at V and 5 bases at J, with 12 bases between. This CDR3 spans 14 amino acids. The germline V gene encodes CDR1 SGHTA and CDR2 FQGNSA. In DNA, the CDR3 is TGTGCCAGCAGCCGGGTCGAGGGGACCGGGGAGCTGTTTTTT. Protein product: CASSRVEGTGELFF.

This chain joins TRBV7-9 and TRBJ2-3, with D possibly being TRBD1 (5 bases). CDR1 is SEHNR, CDR2 FQNEAQ, per germline (reference sequence). V lost 5 bases and J lost 2, with 14 bases in between. The CDR3 is made up of 15 amino acids. CDR3 residues: CASSPWGGTTDTQYF. The CDR3 DNA sequence: TGTGCCAGCAGCCCCTGGGGCGGTACCACAGATACGCAGTATTTT.

This clonotype has just a few counts. The J gene is TRBJ2-7, the V gene TRBV28, with D perhaps being TRBD1 or TRBD2 (6 bases each). CDR3 length equals 15 residues. CDR1 MDHEN and CDR2 SYDVKM come from the germline V gene. Trimming stripped 4 bases from V and 0 bases from J, with 13 bases between. The CDR3 loop is CASSSGEELSYEQYF. CDR3 DNA sequence: TGTGCCAGCAGTTCAGGGGAGGAACTCTCCTACGAGCAGTACTTC.

The chain has TRBV6-5 and TRBJ2-3; TRBD2 agrees at 7 bases. V trimming: 6 bases; J trimming: 1 base; junction bases outside the gene matches: 7. The CDR3 spans 15 residues. Germline CDR1 and CDR2: MNHEY and SVGAGI. The CDR3 DNA sequence: TGTGCCAGCAGGGACCCCCGGGGGGGCACAGATACGCAGTATTTT. Translated: CASRDPRGGTDTQYF.

In DNA, the CDR3 is TGCGCCAGCAGCCAATTCGAGAAAGTTTTCTTT. Translation gives CASSQFEKVFF. The rearrangement uses TRBV4-1 and TRBJ1-1, with D unclear. Germline CDR1 MGHRA, CDR2 YSYEKL. Trimming left V 2 bases short and J 13 bases short, with 11 bases between. This CDR3 has 11 amino acids.

As concerns this clonotype: A junction boundary mismatches the germline segment, possibly from a read error. The CDR3 reads CVSSDSGANGYTF. The CDR3 DNA reads TGTGTCAGCAGTGACAGTGGGGCAAATGGCTACACCTTC. V gene TRBV12-3 or TRBV12-4 combines with J gene TRBJ1-2; possibly TRBD1 for D (5 bases). The CDR3 has 13 amino acids.

This clonotype was counted a few times. The V and J genes are TRBV6-1 and TRBJ2-7; TRBD1 or TRBD2 may be the D gene (6 bases each). Germline loops: CDR1 MNHNS, CDR2 SASEGT. The CDR3 loop spans 15 amino acids. The V end lost 6 bases, the J end lost 2 bases, and 17 bases lay between the germline ends. This CDR3 is CASRTLGGITYEQYF. Written as DNA, the CDR3 is TGTGCCAGCAGGACCTTAGGGGGGATTACCTACGAGCAGTACTTC.

This chain connects TRBV5-1 to TRBJ2-1; D is unresolved. The germline V gene encodes CDR1 SGHRS and CDR2 YFSETQ. V was shortened by 5 bases and J by 9 bases, with 12 bases between the two germline ends. The CDR3 covers 12 residues. In DNA form, the CDR3 reads TGCGCCAGCAGTACAACTACGCTTGAGCAGTTCTTC. This gives the protein CASSTTTLEQFF.

This clonotype came up a few times. V is TRBV6-6 and J is TRBJ1-2; 7 bases agree with TRBD1. This CDR3 has 16 residues. Germline trimming cut 6 bases from V and 5 bases from J; bases unmatched to any gene: 15. Germline assignment: CDR1 MNHNY and CDR2 SVGAGI (reference sequence). The DNA of the CDR3 is TGTGCCAGCAGCCCGGGAGGGGGCGGAATGAGATATGGCTACACCTTC. Amino acid sequence: CASSPGGGGMRYGYTF.

This clonotype has just a few counts. V gene TRBV4-1 combines with J gene TRBJ1-2; possibly TRBD1 for D (5 bases). Per germline, CDR1 MGHRA and CDR2 YSYEKL. Trimming pared 5 bases from V and 4 bases from J, leaving 14 bases between. The CDR3 runs 14 residues. The CDR3 protein is CASSSDPGGYGYTF. The CDR3 DNA reads as TGCGCCAGCAGCTCGGACCCGGGGGGCTATGGCTACACCTTC.